The 28 T cell receptor beta chains listed next were all sequenced from one sample in a study of cytomegalovirus exposure and HLA in healthy donors (dated by TCRdb to about 2017). The library was obtained by the immunoSEQ multiplex PCR assay. A mixture of 60 forward primers for TCR Vbeta segments and 13 reverse primers for TCR Jbeta segments was used in the multiplex PCR. TCRdb retrieved this table from immuneACCESS and kept in-frame rearrangements only. Not all clones are present; in checked studies, unresolved V genes account for under half, and no reason is known for the remainder. The sample table records 130,000 or so clones; 81% of these occur just once. The ten largest clones represent about 1.8% of the sample. Sequenced input: PBMCs. Source of these receptors: a man younger than 35 in good health and CMV-seronegative.

This clone came up once. The chain combines TRBV5-4 with TRBJ2-7, with 10 bases fitting TRBD2. Per germline, CDR1 SGHNT and CDR2 YYREEE (reference sequence). The CDR3 spans 16 residues. The V segment lost 4 bases and the J segment 2 bases; nucleotides outside the gene matches: 9. Here the CDR3 reads CASSEASGGVTYEQYF. In DNA form, the CDR3 reads TGTGCCAGCAGCGAGGCTAGCGGGGGAGTTACCTACGAGCAGTACTTC.

The chain carries TRBV9 and TRBJ1-1, with a weak D call TRBD1 (6 bases). Trimming took 3 bases from V and 0 from J, leaving 12 bases between them. The V gene's germline CDR1 is SGDLS and CDR2 YYNGEE. The CDR3 contains 15 residues. CDR3 in amino acids: CASSGGPRLNTEAFF. CDR3 in DNA: TGTGCCAGCAGCGGGGGGCCCAGGTTGAACACTGAAGCTTTCTTT. The complete variable domain, with remaining parts taken from reference TRBV9 and TRBJ1-1, reads DSGVTQTPKHLITATGQRVTLRCSPRSGDLSVYWYQQSLDQGLQFLIQYYNGEERAKGNILERFSAQQFPDLHSELNLSSLELGDSALYFCASSGGPRLNTEAFFGQGTRLTVV.

This chain links TRBV6-6 with TRBJ1-6; D not resolved. The CDR3 spans 12 residues. V shed 7 bases and J shed 7 bases, with 8 bases lying between them. The V gene's germline CDR1 is MNHNY and CDR2 SVGAGI (reference sequence). CDR3 sequence (DNA): TGTGCCAGCACCTACGGGAATTCACCCCTCCACTTT. This gives the protein CASTYGNSPLHF.

The rearrangement joins TRBV7-2 to TRBJ1-5, with D unclear. Germline loops: CDR1 SGHTA, CDR2 FQGNSA. CDR3 size: 16 residues. Trimming left V 5 bases short and J 3 bases short, with 17 bases between. CDR3 sequence (DNA): TGTGCCAGCAGCAAGAAGGTCGCAGACTACAATCAGCCCCAGCATTTT. Translating it yields CASSKKVADYNQPQHF. Full variable domain (remainder filled in from reference TRBV7-2 and TRBJ1-5): GAGVSQSPSNKVTEKGKDVELRCDPISGHTALYWYRQSLGQGLEFLIYFQGNSAPDKSGLPSDRFSAERTGGSVSTLTIQRTQQEDSAVYLCASSKKVADYNQPQHFGDGTRLSIL.

V and J are TRBV19 and TRBJ1-2; TRBD1 agrees at 7 bases. The CDR3 has 14 amino acids. CDR1 LNHDA and CDR2 SQIVND come from the germline V gene (reference sequence). The trim removed 9 bases at V and 7 bases at J, leaving 14 bases unmatched. The CDR3 bases are TGTGCCAGCAATCCTACGACAGGGTCCTTTGGCTACACCTTC. Protein: CASNPTTGSFGYTF.

J is TRBJ2-7 and V is TRBV7-8; D may be TRBD2 (5 bases). Germline CDR1 reads SGHVS; CDR2 reads FQNEAQ. CDR3 length: 16 amino acids. Trimming left V 6 bases short and J 2 bases short, with 20 bases between. The CDR3 region is CASSLRARDLTYEQYF. The CDR3 DNA follows: TGTGCCAGCAGTCTCAGAGCCCGGGATCTGACCTACGAGCAGTACTTC.

This clone was counted a single time. The chain combines TRBV12-5 with TRBJ1-6; possibly TRBD1 for D (5 bases). Germline CDR1 LGHNT, CDR2 FRNRAP. This CDR3 region has 16 residues. Trimming removed 4 bases at V and 9 bases at J, with 19 bases between. The CDR3 is CASGYRGGKIFSPLHF. CDR3 coding DNA: TGTGCTAGTGGTTACCGGGGGGGGAAGATTTTTTCACCCCTCCACTTT.

The chain is built from TRBV27 and TRBJ1-1; no firm D call. V lost 2 bases and J lost 0, with 13 bases in between. The germline V gene encodes CDR1 MNHEY and CDR2 SMNVEV (reference sequence). The CDR3 contains 16 residues. The CDR3 protein is CASSLGPFQMNTEAFF. The DNA for the CDR3 is TGTGCCAGCAGTTTAGGCCCCTTCCAGATGAACACTGAAGCTTTCTTT.

The V and J genes are TRBV27 and TRBJ1-1; TRBD1 is a possible D gene (5 bases). Germline V gene sequence: CDR1 MNHEY, CDR2 SMNVEV (reference sequence). V shed 6 bases and J shed 7 bases, with 15 bases lying between them. The CDR3 is 13 residues long. The CDR3: CASRQAPGGEAFF. DNA of the CDR3: TGTGCCAGCAGGCAGGCCCCGGGGGGTGAAGCTTTCTTT.

V usage is TRBV29-1 and J usage is TRBJ2-3; the match to TRBD2 covers 14 bases. Germline trimming cut 2 bases from V and 8 bases from J; bases unmatched to any gene: 3. This CDR3 is 14 amino acids long. Germline V CDR1 and CDR2: SQVTM, ANQGSEA. The CDR3 coding sequence is TGCAGCGTTGAAATTGGGACTAGCGGGGGTACGCAGTATTTT. This encodes CSVEIGTSGGTQYF.

The chain joins TRBV19 to TRBJ1-1, with a tentative D call TRBD1 (6 bases). Trimming shortened V by 5 bases and J by 4 bases, and 8 bases separated the two germline ends. The CDR3 consists of 12 residues. The germline CDR1 and CDR2 sequences are LNHDA and SQIVND (reference sequence). CDR3 nucleotide sequence: TGTGCCAGTAGTGCAGGGGTCACTGAAGCTTTCTTT. Translating it yields CASSAGVTEAFF.

The genes are TRBV5-1 and TRBJ2-5; weak D call: TRBD1 (6 bases). The assigned J gene may be wrong: the sequence end matches TRBJ2-7 better. Germline CDR1 SGHRS, CDR2 YFSETQ. The CDR3 is 14 residues long. CDR3 region: CASSELTGNYEQYF. CDR3 nucleotide sequence: TGCGCCAGCAGCGAACTGACAGGTAACTACGAGCAGTACTTC.

The V gene is TRBV7-8, the J gene TRBJ2-1; TRBD2 might be the D (6 bases). Trimming removed 3 bases at V and 8 bases at J, with 23 bases between. This CDR3 contains 17 residues. Germline V CDR1 and CDR2: SGHVS, FQNEAQ. CDR3 loop: CASSFAARGIVFDEQFF. CDR3 nucleotides: TGTGCCAGCAGCTTTGCGGCCCGGGGGATCGTGTTTGATGAGCAGTTCTTC.

The chain carries TRBV6-1 and TRBJ2-5, with TRBD2 matching 9 bases. Germline assignment: CDR1 MNHNS and CDR2 SASEGT. This CDR3 is 13 amino acids long. V shed 8 bases and J 5 bases; nucleotides not matched to a gene: 6. CDR3 amino acids: CASGAGGLETQYF. The CDR3 DNA reads TGTGCCAGCGGAGCGGGGGGTCTGGAGACCCAGTACTTC.

The genes are TRBV11-2 and TRBJ1-1; D not certain. Germline V gene data show CDR1 as SGHAT and CDR2 as FQNNGV. There are 16 residues in the CDR3. The V end was cut by 1 base, the J end by 2 bases, with 14 bases between. The chain's CDR3 is CASSLVNYGSNTEAFF. The CDR3 coding sequence is TGTGCCAGCAGCTTAGTTAATTACGGGTCTAACACTGAAGCTTTCTTT. The variable domain in full, with the rest retrieved from reference TRBV11-2 and TRBJ1-1, is EAGVAQSPRYKIIEKRQSVAFWCNPISGHATLYWYQQILGQGPKLLIQFQNNGVVDDSQLPKDRFSAERLKGVDSTLKIQPAKLEDSAVYLCASSLVNYGSNTEAFFGQGTRLTVV.

The chain is built from TRBV15 and TRBJ2-2; a possible D gene is TRBD1 (6 bases). Trimming took off 4 bases at V and 0 bases at J, with 9 bases between the two ends. CDR1 is LNHNV, CDR2 YYDKDF, per germline (reference sequence). The CDR3 runs to 15 residues. The CDR3 region is CATSKQGTNTGELFF. CDR3 nucleotide sequence: TGTGCCACCAGCAAACAGGGAACGAACACCGGGGAGCTGTTTTTT.

This chain uses TRBV15 with TRBJ2-7, with 10 bases lining up with TRBD1. There are 15 residues in the CDR3. Unmatched junction bases numbered 7, after V lost 5 bases and J lost 3 bases. Per germline, CDR1 LNHNV and CDR2 YYDKDF (reference sequence). CDR3 region: CATSVPGQGFYEQYF. In nucleotides, the CDR3 is TGTGCCACCAGCGTACCGGGACAGGGGTTCTACGAGCAGTACTTC. Full variable domain (remainder filled in from reference TRBV15 and TRBJ2-7): DAMVIQNPRYQVTQFGKPVTLSCSQTLNHNVMYWYQQKSSQAPKLLFHYYDKDFNNEADTPDNFQSRRPNTSFCFLDIRSPGLGDTAMYLCATSVPGQGFYEQYFGPGTRLTVT.

The chain joins TRBV2 to TRBJ1-5; D is unclear. The CDR3 sequence is 15 residues long. Germline assignment: CDR1 SNHLY and CDR2 FYNNEI. Between the trimmed V and J ends, which lost 4 bases and 6 bases, there was a span of 16 bases. This CDR3 reads CASSVSREGGQPQHF. The CDR3 DNA reads as TGTGCCAGCAGTGTTTCGCGCGAGGGAGGTCAGCCCCAGCATTTT. The full variable domain, completed using reference TRBV2 and TRBJ1-5, is EPEVTQTPSHQVTQMGQEVILRCVPISNHLYFYWYRQILGQKVEFLVSFYNNEISEKSEIFDDQFSVERPDGSNFTLKIRSTKLEDSAMYFCASSVSREGGQPQHFGDGTRLSIL.

This clone appeared a single time. The chain joins TRBV6-6 to TRBJ1-1; TRBD1 might be the D (6 bases). Trimming cost V 1 base and J 11 bases, with 14 bases left between them. The CDR3 is made up of 13 amino acids. Germline CDR1 and CDR2: MNHNY and SVGAGI (reference sequence). The CDR3 reads CASSYLARGAAFF. The CDR3 DNA reads as TGTGCCAGCAGTTACTTGGCCCGGGGGGCGGCTTTCTTT.

The chain has TRBV5-8 and TRBJ1-5; maybe TRBD1 (6 bases). V lost 4 bases and J 5 bases, leaving 19 bases between the germline ends. From germline, CDR1 is SGHTS and CDR2 YDEGEE. The CDR3 is 16 amino acids. The CDR3 is CASSPKGVRSHQPQHF. CDR3 bases: TGTGCCAGCAGCCCCAAGGGGGTCCGTAGTCATCAGCCCCAGCATTTT.

The chain carries TRBV25-1 and TRBJ1-2, with a tentative D call TRBD1 (5 bases). Trimming took off 5 bases at V and 8 bases at J, with 15 bases between the two ends. The CDR3 is made up of 13 amino acids. Germline V gives CDR1 MGHDK, CDR2 SYGVNS. DNA for the CDR3: TGTGCCAGCAGTTCGGGGGGAGCCGGCGGCTACACCTTC. Protein: CASSSGGAGGYTF.

The chain uses TRBV6-5 and TRBJ2-7; no reliable D call. Looked up from germline, CDR1 is MNHEY and CDR2 is SVGAGI. V lost 7 bases and J lost 7, with 20 bases in between. This CDR3 spans 14 amino acids. The CDR3 reads CASTGGRLADEQYF. As DNA, the CDR3 is TGTGCCAGCACCGGTGGTAGGTTGGCGGATGAGCAGTACTTC.

The chain uses TRBV5-4 and TRBJ2-3; TRBD1 agrees at 7 bases. V shed 4 bases, J shed 1 base, and the junction held 9 bases outside the gene matches. The germline gives CDR1 SGHNT, CDR2 YYREEE (reference sequence). This CDR3 comprises 16 residues. The CDR3 coding sequence is TGTGCCAGCAGCCTCAGACAGGGTAGTGGCACAGATACGCAGTATTTT. Protein sequence: CASSLRQGSGTDTQYF.

The chain combines TRBV10-3 with TRBJ1-5, with D unresolved. The CDR3 loop spans 15 amino acids. V lost 7 bases, J lost 7 bases, and 20 bases lay in between. Germline V lookup: CDR1 ENHRY, CDR2 SYGVKD. The DNA for the CDR3 is TGTGCCATCATTCCAGTGAGGCGGGGAGGACAGCCCCAGCATTTT. Its protein is CAIIPVRRGGQPQHF.

This clone was seen more than once but under ten times. The CDR3 sequence is CASSLRTGWEQFF. In DNA form, the CDR3 reads TGCGCCAGCAGCCTTCGGACAGGGTGGGAGCAGTTCTTC. The J gene is TRBJ2-1, the V gene TRBV5-1; 8 bases map to TRBD1. Germline CDR1 SGHRS, CDR2 YFSETQ. V trimming: 4 bases; J trimming: 10 bases; junction bases outside the gene matches: 7. This CDR3 contains 13 residues.

The genes are TRBV29-1 and TRBJ2-3; TRBD2 matches at 8 bases. Germline values: CDR1 SQVTM, CDR2 ANQGSEA. The CDR3 has 15 amino acids. V gave up 8 bases and J gave up 2 bases; unmatched junction bases: 12. CDR3 bases: TGCAGCTCTAAAGCGGGGGATTCATCCACAGATACGCAGTATTTT. It is translated as CSSKAGDSSTDTQYF.

The J gene is TRBJ2-1, the V gene TRBV7-9, with 8 bases that match TRBD2. The V gene end was trimmed by 4 bases and the J gene end by 2 bases; junction bases not matched to a gene: 13. Germline V gives CDR1 SEHNR, CDR2 FQNEAQ (reference sequence). The CDR3 has 18 residues. The CDR3 loop is CASSSPRTGGAPYNEQFF. CDR3 in DNA: TGTGCCAGCAGCTCCCCCCGGACGGGGGGGGCTCCCTACAATGAGCAGTTCTTC. The full variable domain, in which reference TRBV7-9 and TRBJ2-1 provide the parts outside the CDR3, is DTGVSQNPRHKITKRGQNVTFRCDPISEHNRLYWYRQTLGQGPEFLTYFQNEAQLEKSRLLSDRFSAERPKGSFSTLEIQRTEQGDSAMYLCASSSPRTGGAPYNEQFFGPGTRLTVL.

Here the CDR3 reads CASSKQSPSTGELFF. The CDR3 coding sequence is TGTGCCAGTTCCAAACAGTCCCCTTCGACCGGGGAGCTGTTTTTT. V and J are TRBV19 and TRBJ2-2; D uncertain. Germline-derived CDR1 and CDR2 are LNHDA and SQIVND (reference sequence). Trimming shortened V by 8 bases and J by 5 bases, and 18 bases separated the two germline ends. This CDR3 is built from 15 residues. Full variable domain (outside the CDR3, taken from reference TRBV19 and TRBJ2-2): DGGITQSPKYLFRKEGQNVTLSCEQNLNHDAMYWYRQDPGQGLRLIYYSQIVNDFQKGDIAEGYSVSREKKESFPLTVTSAQKNPTAFYLCASSKQSPSTGELFFGEGSRLTVL.